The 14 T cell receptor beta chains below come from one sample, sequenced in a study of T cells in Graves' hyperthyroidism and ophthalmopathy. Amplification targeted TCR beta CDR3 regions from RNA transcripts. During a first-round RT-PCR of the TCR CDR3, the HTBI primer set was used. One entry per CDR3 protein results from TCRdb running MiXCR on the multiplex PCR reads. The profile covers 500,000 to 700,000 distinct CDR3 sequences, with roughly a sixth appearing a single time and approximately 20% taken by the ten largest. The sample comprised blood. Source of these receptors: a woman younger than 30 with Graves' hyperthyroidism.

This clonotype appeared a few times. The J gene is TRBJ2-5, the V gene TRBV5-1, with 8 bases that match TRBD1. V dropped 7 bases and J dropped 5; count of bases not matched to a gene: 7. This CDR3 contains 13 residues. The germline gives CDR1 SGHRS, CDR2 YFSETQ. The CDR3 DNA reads TGCGCCAGCGGGTGGCAGGGGGCGGAGACCCAGTACTTC. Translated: CASGWQGAETQYF. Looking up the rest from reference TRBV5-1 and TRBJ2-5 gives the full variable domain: KAGVTQTPRYLIKTRGQQVTLSCSPISGHRSVSWYQQTPGQGLQFLFEYFSETQRNKGNFPGRFSGRQFSNSRSEMNVSTLELGDSALYLCASGWQGAETQYFGPGTRLLVL.

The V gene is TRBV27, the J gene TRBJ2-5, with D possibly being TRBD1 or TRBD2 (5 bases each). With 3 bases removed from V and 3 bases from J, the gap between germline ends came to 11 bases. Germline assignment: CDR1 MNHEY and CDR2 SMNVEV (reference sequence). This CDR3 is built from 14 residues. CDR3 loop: CASSLRGREETQYF. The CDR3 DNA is TGTGCCAGCAGTTTGAGGGGCAGGGAAGAGACCCAGTACTTC.

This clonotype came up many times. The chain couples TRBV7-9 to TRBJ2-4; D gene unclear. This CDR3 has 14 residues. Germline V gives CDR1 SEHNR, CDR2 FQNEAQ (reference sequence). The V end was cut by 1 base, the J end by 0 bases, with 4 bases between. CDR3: CASSLDLAKNIQYF. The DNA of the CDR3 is TGTGCCAGCAGCTTAGATCTAGCCAAAAACATTCAGTACTTC.

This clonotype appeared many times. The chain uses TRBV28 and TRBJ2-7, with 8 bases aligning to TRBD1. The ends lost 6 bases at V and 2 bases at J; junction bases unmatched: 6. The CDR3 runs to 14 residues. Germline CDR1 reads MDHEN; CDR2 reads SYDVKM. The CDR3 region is CASSSPRGPYEQYF. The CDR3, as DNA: TGTGCCAGCAGCTCCCCCAGGGGGCCCTACGAGCAGTACTTC.

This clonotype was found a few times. The CDR3 DNA reads TGCAGCGGGGTCCGACAGGTAGTATGGAACACTGAAGCTTTCTTT. Translated: CSGVRQVVWNTEAFF. The chain employs TRBV29-1 and TRBJ1-1, with D maybe TRBD1 (6 bases). V gave up 7 bases and J gave up 1 base, with 19 bases separating them. The germline CDR1 and CDR2 sequences are SQVTM and ANQGSEA. The CDR3 runs 15 residues.

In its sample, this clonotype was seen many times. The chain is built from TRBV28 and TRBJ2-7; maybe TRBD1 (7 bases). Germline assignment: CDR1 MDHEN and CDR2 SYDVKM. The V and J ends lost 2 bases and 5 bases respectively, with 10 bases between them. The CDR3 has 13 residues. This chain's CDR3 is CASSLQGGNEQYF. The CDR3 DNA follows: TGTGCCAGCAGTTTACAGGGGGGAAACGAGCAGTACTTC.

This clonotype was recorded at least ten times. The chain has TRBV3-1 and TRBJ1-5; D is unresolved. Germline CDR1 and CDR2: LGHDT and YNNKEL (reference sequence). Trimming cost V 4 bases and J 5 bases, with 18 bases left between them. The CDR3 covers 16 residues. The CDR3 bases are TGTGCCAGCAGCCCGGGGAAGGGAGGCCCCCATCAGCCCCAGCATTTT. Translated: CASSPGKGGPHQPQHF.

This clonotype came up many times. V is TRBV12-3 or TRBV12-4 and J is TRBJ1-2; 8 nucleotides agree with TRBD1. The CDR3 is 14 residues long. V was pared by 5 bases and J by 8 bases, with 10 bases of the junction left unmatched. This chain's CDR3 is CASSRPGGAEGYTF. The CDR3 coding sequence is TGTGCCAGCAGTCGGCCAGGGGGCGCTGAGGGCTACACCTTC.

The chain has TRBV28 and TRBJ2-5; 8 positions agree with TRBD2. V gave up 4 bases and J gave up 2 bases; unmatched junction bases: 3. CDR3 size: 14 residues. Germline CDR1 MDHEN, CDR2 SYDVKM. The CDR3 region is CASSYGTRQETQYF. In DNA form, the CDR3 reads TGTGCCAGCAGTTACGGGACTAGACAAGAGACCCAGTACTTC.

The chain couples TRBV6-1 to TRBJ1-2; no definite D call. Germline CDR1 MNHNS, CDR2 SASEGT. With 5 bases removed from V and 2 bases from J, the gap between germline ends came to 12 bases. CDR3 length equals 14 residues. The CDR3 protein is CASSNREGNYGYTF. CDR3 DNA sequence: TGTGCCAGCAGTAACCGGGAGGGCAACTATGGCTACACCTTC.

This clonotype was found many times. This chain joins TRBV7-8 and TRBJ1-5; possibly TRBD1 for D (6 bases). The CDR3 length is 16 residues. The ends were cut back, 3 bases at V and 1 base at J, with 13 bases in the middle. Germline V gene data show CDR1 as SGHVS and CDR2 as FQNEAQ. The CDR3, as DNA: TGTGCCAGCAGCTTCGTCCAGGGGAAGAGCAATCAGCCCCAGCATTTT. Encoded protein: CASSFVQGKSNQPQHF.

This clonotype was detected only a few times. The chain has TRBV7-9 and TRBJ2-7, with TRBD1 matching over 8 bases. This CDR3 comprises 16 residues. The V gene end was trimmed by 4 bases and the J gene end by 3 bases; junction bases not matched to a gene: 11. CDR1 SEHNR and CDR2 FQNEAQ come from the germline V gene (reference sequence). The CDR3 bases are TGTGCCAGCAGCTCAGCTGACAGGGGAGAAGGCTACGAGCAGTACTTC. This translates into CASSSADRGEGYEQYF. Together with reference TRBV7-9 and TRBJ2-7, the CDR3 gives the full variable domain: DTGVSQNPRHKITKRGQNVTFRCDPISEHNRLYWYRQTLGQGPEFLTYFQNEAQLEKSRLLSDRFSAERPKGSFSTLEIQRTEQGDSAMYLCASSSADRGEGYEQYFGPGTRLTVT.

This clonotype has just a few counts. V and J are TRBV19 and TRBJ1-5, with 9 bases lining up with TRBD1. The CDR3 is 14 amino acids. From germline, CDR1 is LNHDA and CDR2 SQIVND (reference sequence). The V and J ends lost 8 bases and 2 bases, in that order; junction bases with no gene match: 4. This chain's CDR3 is CASDRDRGNQPQHF. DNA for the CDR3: TGTGCCAGTGACCGGGACAGGGGCAATCAGCCCCAGCATTTT.

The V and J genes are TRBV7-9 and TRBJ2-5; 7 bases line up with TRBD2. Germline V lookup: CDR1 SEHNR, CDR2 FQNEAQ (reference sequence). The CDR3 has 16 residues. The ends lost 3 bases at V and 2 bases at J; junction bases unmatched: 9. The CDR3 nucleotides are TGTGCCAGCAGCTTCGCGGCTAGCGGCCTTCAAGAGACCCAGTACTTC. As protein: CASSFAASGLQETQYF. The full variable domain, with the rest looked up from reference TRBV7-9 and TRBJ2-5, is DTGVSQNPRHKITKRGQNVTFRCDPISEHNRLYWYRQTLGQGPEFLTYFQNEAQLEKSRLLSDRFSAERPKGSFSTLEIQRTEQGDSAMYLCASSFAASGLQETQYFGPGTRLLVL.